Following are 20 T cell receptor beta chains from one sample sequenced in a study of blood T cells in healthy people across ages. A sample-barcoded 5' primer and a J-beta primer mix were used in a second PCR of about 7 to 12 cycles. TCRdb fed the 5' RACE reads into MiXCR, producing one record per CDR3 protein. In the table there are about 800,000 distinct CDR3 sequences, around 25% of which are singletons. This sample was shared with a second study, whose subject was T cells of mothers and their children.

Sequencing was performed on blood. The source of these receptors is a boy aged 5-17 years in good health.

This chain joins TRBV4-1 and TRBJ2-7; 10 positions match TRBD1. Per germline, CDR1 MGHRA and CDR2 YSYEKL. The CDR3 sequence is 16 residues long. Unmatched junction bases numbered 9, after V lost 4 bases and J lost 3 bases. The CDR3 reads CASSPGGRTGGYEQYF. As DNA, the CDR3 is TGCGCCAGCAGCCCTGGGGGTCGGACAGGGGGCTACGAGCAGTACTTC.

This clonotype was seen more than once but under ten times. The chain recombines TRBV24-1 with TRBJ1-2; D uncertain. CDR1 is KGHDR, CDR2 SFDVKD, per germline. The CDR3 has 13 amino acids. Between the trimmed V and J ends, which lost 3 bases and 7 bases, there was a span of 11 bases. The CDR3: CATSDPLGPGYTF. The CDR3 bases are TGTGCCACCAGTGATCCCCTAGGGCCTGGCTACACCTTC.

The chain employs TRBV20-1 and TRBJ1-2; 10 positions match TRBD1. CDR3 length: 16 amino acids. V shed 6 bases and J 4 bases; nucleotides not matched to a gene: 14. Germline V CDR1 and CDR2: DFQATT, SNEGSKA (reference sequence). The CDR3: CSATGTGVVLSYGYTF. Here the CDR3 DNA reads TGCAGTGCCACCGGGACAGGGGTAGTTTTAAGCTATGGCTACACCTTC.

CDR3 region: CSVPGTGGLSSYNEQFF. The CDR3 region has the DNA TGCAGCGTCCCCGGGACAGGGGGCCTGAGCTCCTACAATGAGCAGTTCTTC. V is TRBV29-1 and J is TRBJ2-1, with 12 bases lining up with TRBD1. V trimming: 6 bases; J trimming: 0 bases; junction bases outside the gene matches: 9. The length of the CDR3 is 17 residues. CDR1 is SQVTM and CDR2 is ANQGSEA in the germline V gene.

With respect to this clonotype: The CDR3 carries no conserved terminal phenylalanine or tryptophan, so it likely arises from a read error. The gene calls are TRBV7-9 and TRBJ1-1; 12 bases are shared with TRBD1. CDR3 length: 16 residues. CDR1 and CDR2 (germline): SEHNR, FQNEAQ (reference sequence). V trimming: 3 bases; J trimming: 2 bases; junction bases outside the gene matches: 4. The CDR3, as DNA: TGTGCCAGCAGCTTGTCAGGGACAGGGGGCAACACTGAAGCTTTCCTT. Its translation is CASSLSGTGGNTEAFL.

This clonotype has a count of ten or more. The CDR3 is CASSFRDRGVGYTF. The CDR3, as DNA: TGTGCCAGCAGCTTCCGGGACAGGGGGGTCGGCTACACCTTC. The chain joins TRBV7-2 to TRBJ1-2, with 11 bases lining up with TRBD1. The J segment lost 8 bases and the V segment lost 3 bases, leaving 5 bases of the junction unmatched. Germline CDR1 and CDR2: SGHTA and FQGNSA. The CDR3 totals 14 residues.

This clonotype was seen a few times. V gene TRBV29-1 combines with J gene TRBJ2-7; 8 bases align to TRBD1. CDR3 size: 13 residues. The V gene end was trimmed by 6 bases and the J gene end by 6 bases; junction bases not matched to a gene: 10. Germline V gene lookup returns CDR1 SQVTM and CDR2 ANQGSEA. CDR3 loop: CSVLTGEQGEQYF. The DNA for the CDR3 is TGCAGCGTCCTGACAGGGGAACAGGGCGAGCAGTACTTC.

The J gene is TRBJ2-1, the V gene TRBV4-2; the D gene is possibly TRBD2 (5 bases). Germline lookup yields CDR1 LGHNA and CDR2 YNFKEQ. The ends were cut back, 1 base at V and 0 bases at J, with 16 bases in the middle. This CDR3 spans 18 amino acids. The CDR3 sequence: CASSQVRIEGSSYNEQFF. Written as DNA, the CDR3 is TGTGCCAGCAGCCAAGTAAGGATCGAGGGCAGCTCCTACAATGAGCAGTTCTTC.

This chain uses TRBV20-1 with TRBJ2-3; TRBD2 matches 8 bases. V was clipped by 0 bases and J by 2 bases; unmatched bases: 10. This CDR3 region has 17 residues. Germline-derived CDR1 and CDR2 are DFQATT and SNEGSKA (reference sequence). CDR3 sequence (DNA): TGCAGTGCTAGAGATCTGAGACTAGCGAGATCCACAGATACGCAGTATTTT. Residues: CSARDLRLARSTDTQYF.

The genes are TRBV7-9 and TRBJ2-5, with D tentatively TRBD2 (6 bases). The CDR3 has 13 amino acids. The V and J ends lost 5 bases and 5 bases respectively, with 12 bases between them. CDR1 SEHNR and CDR2 FQNEAQ come from the germline V gene (reference sequence). The DNA of the CDR3 is TGTGCCAGCAGCCCTAGCGCAACGGAGACCCAGTACTTC. Amino acids: CASSPSATETQYF.

This clonotype was observed a handful of times. The J gene is TRBJ2-7, the V gene TRBV25-1; maybe TRBD2 (6 bases). CDR3 size: 16 residues. The germline V gene encodes CDR1 MGHDK and CDR2 SYGVNS. Trimming shortened V by 1 base and J by 0 bases, and 13 bases separated the two germline ends. CDR3 amino acids: CASSESGGPNSYEQYF. CDR3 nucleotide sequence: TGTGCCAGCAGTGAATCCGGGGGTCCCAACTCCTACGAGCAGTACTTC.

The table lists this clonotype with a few counts. A junction boundary mismatches the germline segment, possibly from a read error. The J gene is TRBJ2-3, the V gene TRBV20-1; D perhaps matches TRBD1 (6 bases). The germline V gene has CDR1 DFQATT and CDR2 SNEGSKA (reference sequence). The CDR3 is 14 residues long. CDR3 coding DNA: TGCAGCGCTAGAAGGGCAGGGGTGACAGATACGCAGTATTTT. It encodes CSARRAGVTDTQYF.

As to this clonotype: Its ends do not fully match the called genes, so a read error is possible. The J gene is TRBJ2-3, the V gene TRBV20-1, with 8 positions matching TRBD2. Germline assignment: CDR1 DFQATT and CDR2 SNEGSKA (reference sequence). CDR3 size: 17 residues. CDR3 loop: CGAPPLRTSGPRDTQYF. The CDR3 coding sequence is TGCGGTGCTCCACCTCTCCGTACTAGCGGACCAAGGGATACGCAGTATTTT.

The chain is built from TRBV20-1 and TRBJ1-4, with D perhaps matching TRBD1 (6 bases). The CDR3 length is 15 residues. Trimming left V 6 bases short and J 5 bases short, with 19 bases between. Looked up from germline, CDR1 is DFQATT and CDR2 is SNEGSKA (reference sequence). This chain's CDR3 is CSAPEVGQKNEKLFF. The CDR3 nucleotides are TGCAGTGCCCCCGAGGTCGGACAGAAGAATGAAAAACTGTTTTTT.

The V call is TRBV4-3, the J call TRBJ2-3; 8 bases map to TRBD2. Germline assignment: CDR1 LGHNA and CDR2 YSLEER. The CDR3 spans 17 residues. The junction had 9 bases not matched to a gene; V was cut back by 0 bases and J by 4 bases. The CDR3 coding sequence is TGCGCCAGCAGCCAAGATGGCGGAGCGGGAGCTTCAGATACGCAGTATTTT. It is translated as CASSQDGGAGASDTQYF.

At least ten counts were recorded for this clonotype. This chain uses TRBV4-3 with TRBJ2-2; D possibly corresponds to TRBD1 (6 bases). Looked up from germline, CDR1 is LGHNA and CDR2 is YSLEER. The CDR3 contains 15 residues. The V end lost 1 base, the J end lost 5 bases, and 11 bases lay between the germline ends. This CDR3 is CASSQVVQGTGELFF. DNA for the CDR3: TGCGCCAGCAGCCAAGTGGTACAGGGAACCGGGGAGCTGTTTTTT.

This sequence joins TRBV7-3 and TRBJ1-2; maybe TRBD1 (5 bases). CDR1 is SGHTA, CDR2 FQGTGA, per germline. V lost 4 bases, J lost 4 bases, and 16 bases lay in between. The CDR3 totals 15 residues. In nucleotides, the CDR3 is TGTGCCAGCAGCTCGTCCGGGACTGAGTTCTATGGCTACACCTTC. This encodes CASSSSGTEFYGYTF.

The V call is TRBV5-1, the J call TRBJ2-5; 7 positions match TRBD1. Germline V gene sequence: CDR1 SGHRS, CDR2 YFSETQ. The trim removed 3 bases at V and 5 bases at J, leaving 10 bases unmatched. The CDR3 runs to 15 residues. For the CDR3, the DNA is TGCGCCAGCAGCTCCGGACAGGCCCACGGGGAGACCCAGTACTTC. It encodes CASSSGQAHGETQYF.

This clonotype was detected ten times or more. The chain couples TRBV7-9 to TRBJ2-7, with D hard to call. From germline, CDR1 is SEHNR and CDR2 FQNEAQ (reference sequence). Deletions cut 4 bases from V and 1 base from J, with 8 bases between. The CDR3 covers 13 residues. The DNA for the CDR3 is TGTGCCAGCAGCTCAACACCGTCCTACGAGCAGTACTTC. It translates to CASSSTPSYEQYF.

This chain connects TRBV11-2 to TRBJ2-3; TRBD2 might be the D (7 bases). The CDR3 is 16 amino acids. Germline lookup yields CDR1 SGHAT and CDR2 FQNNGV. Deletions cut 5 bases from V and 0 bases from J, with 15 bases between. CDR3 in amino acids: CASSPRGASSTDTQYF. The CDR3 nucleotides read TGTGCCAGCAGCCCCCGGGGGGCTTCTAGCACAGATACGCAGTATTTT.